A single sample gave rise to the 16 T cell receptor beta chains below, sequenced in a study of blood T cell repertoires in COVID-19. Profiled with immunoSEQ multiplex PCR; TCRdb holds only in-frame clones, not every one. The table lists approximately 190,000 clones, 80% to 90% of them singletons. Sequenced: peripheral blood. Receptors originate from a woman in her seventies with active or convalescent COVID-19.

The genes are TRBV30 and TRBJ2-7, with D perhaps matching TRBD1 (6 bases). This CDR3 is built from 15 residues. Germline V gene data show CDR1 as GTSNPN and CDR2 as SVGIG (reference sequence). The germline V and J ends were trimmed by 2 bases and 7 bases, with 21 bases remaining between them. Here the CDR3 DNA reads TGTGCCTGGAGTCTTCCCCTCGGCAGGGGAAGGGAGCAGTACTTC. It translates to CAWSLPLGRGREQYF.

This clone was recorded once. The chain recombines TRBV9 with TRBJ2-2; no firm D call. V lost 4 bases and J lost 7, with 17 bases in between. The CDR3 runs 15 residues. CDR1 SGDLS and CDR2 YYNGEE come from the germline V gene. The CDR3 sequence is CASSPEVSVNGELFF. The CDR3 nucleotides read TGTGCCAGCAGCCCCGAGGTCTCAGTAAACGGGGAGCTGTTTTTT.

The chain couples TRBV5-6 to TRBJ1-1, with D possibly matching TRBD1 (6 bases). The CDR3 length is 13 residues. Trimming took 3 bases from V and 1 from J, leaving 7 bases between them. Per the germline V gene, CDR1 is SGHDT and CDR2 is YYEEEE. DNA of the CDR3: TGTGCCAGCAGCTCACAGGGGAACACTGAAGCTTTCTTT. The encoded protein is CASSSQGNTEAFF.

The chain is built from TRBV18 and TRBJ2-5, with 8 nucleotides matching TRBD1. J lost 7 bases, V lost 3 bases, and 4 bases had no gene match. This CDR3 region has 13 residues. The germline CDR1 and CDR2 sequences are KGHSH and LQKENI. The CDR3 here is CASSPDRARTQYF. CDR3 bases: TGTGCCAGCTCACCGGACAGGGCCCGGACCCAGTACTTC. Drawing the rest from reference TRBV18 and TRBJ2-5, the complete variable domain is NAGVMQNPRHLVRRRGQEARLRCSPMKGHSHVYWYRQLPEEGLKFMVYLQKENIIDESGMPKERFSAEFPKEGPSILRIQQVVRGDSAAYFCASSPDRARTQYFGPGTRLLVL.

J is TRBJ1-3 and V is TRBV18; D ambiguous. CDR3 length: 15 residues. Germline V lookup: CDR1 KGHSH, CDR2 LQKENI. The V and J ends lost 2 bases and 0 bases respectively, with 8 bases between them. The CDR3 coding sequence is TGTGCCAGCTCACCAACTAGGGACTCTGGAAACACCATATATTTT. It translates to CASSPTRDSGNTIYF.

This clone has just a few counts. The chain is built from TRBV10-3 and TRBJ1-5, with a weak D call TRBD1 (5 bases). In germline, CDR1 is ENHRY, CDR2 SYGVKD. The germline V and J ends were trimmed by 2 bases and 1 base, with 9 bases remaining between them. The CDR3 has 15 amino acids. The chain's CDR3 is CAISEGALSNQPQHF. DNA for the CDR3: TGTGCCATCAGTGAGGGGGCGCTCAGCAATCAGCCCCAGCATTTT.

For the CDR3, the DNA is TGTGCCAGCAGTTTATTTGGCACCAAATACGAGCAGTACTTC. This gives the protein CASSLFGTKYEQYF. The chain links TRBV28 to TRBJ2-7; D gene unclear. Germline V gives CDR1 MDHEN, CDR2 SYDVKM. This CDR3 is built from 14 residues. The V gene lost 1 base and the J gene lost 4 bases, with 11 bases spanning the gap.

The table lists this clone with a count of one. This chain connects TRBV2 to TRBJ2-3; D perhaps matches TRBD1 (7 bases). The V end lost 6 bases, the J end lost 5 bases, and 18 bases lay between the germline ends. Germline CDR1 and CDR2: SNHLY and FYNNEI. The CDR3 spans 15 residues. The CDR3 protein is CASSSRQGGIDTQYF. The DNA of the CDR3 is TGTGCCAGCAGCAGTCGACAGGGCGGGATAGATACGCAGTATTTT.

The CDR3 region is CASSHRRDSFTQYF. As DNA, the CDR3 is TGTGCCAGCAGTCATCGCCGGGACAGCTTTACGCAGTATTTT. The V gene is TRBV3-1 (or the pseudogene TRBV3-2), the J gene TRBJ2-3, with 7 bases that match TRBD1. Germline V gene lookup returns CDR1 LGHDT and CDR2 YNNKEL (reference sequence). V was pared by 6 bases and J by 8 bases, with 11 bases of the junction left unmatched. The CDR3 totals 14 residues.

The V gene is TRBV6-5, the J gene TRBJ2-7; possible D gene TRBD2, 7 bases. CDR3 length: 14 residues. Trimming shortened V by 2 bases and J by 3 bases, and 11 bases separated the two germline ends. Per the germline V gene, CDR1 is MNHEY and CDR2 is SVGAGI. CDR3 protein: CASSYRGGGYEQYF. The CDR3 nucleotides read TGTGCCAGCAGTTACCGGGGAGGGGGCTACGAGCAGTACTTC.

This clone has a single count. The chain employs TRBV20-1 and TRBJ2-7, with D unclear. With 7 bases removed from V and 6 bases from J, the gap between germline ends came to 13 bases. The CDR3 extends over 11 amino acids. Germline CDR1 reads DFQATT; CDR2 reads SNEGSKA (reference sequence). The CDR3 is CSGRRHTEQYF. The CDR3 DNA sequence: TGCAGTGGGAGAAGGCATACCGAGCAGTACTTC.

The CDR3 loop is CASSQVVVGGNSPLHF. The CDR3 bases are TGCGCCAGCAGCCAAGTAGTGGTAGGGGGAAATTCACCCCTCCACTTT. The chain recombines TRBV4-1 with TRBJ1-6, with D perhaps matching TRBD1 (6 bases). The CDR3 consists of 16 residues. V lost 1 base and J 7 bases, leaving 14 bases between the germline ends. Germline lookup yields CDR1 MGHRA and CDR2 YSYEKL.

The chain is built from TRBV18 and TRBJ1-5; TRBD1 might be the D (5 bases). CDR1 and CDR2 from the germline V gene are KGHSH and LQKENI. V lost 1 base and J 0 bases, leaving 7 bases between the germline ends. The CDR3 length is 15 residues. The CDR3 bases are TGTGCCAGCTCACCACGACAGAATAGCAATCAGCCCCAGCATTTT. Protein: CASSPRQNSNQPQHF.

The V gene is TRBV7-7, the J gene TRBJ2-5; perhaps TRBD1 as D (5 bases). With 4 bases removed from V and 4 bases from J, the gap between germline ends came to 10 bases. CDR3 length: 13 amino acids. Germline-derived CDR1 and CDR2 are SSHAT and FNYEAQ (reference sequence). Here the CDR3 DNA reads TGTGCCAGCAGCTCTACAGGAGTAGAGACCCAGTACTTC. Its protein product is CASSSTGVETQYF. Filled out from reference TRBV7-7 and TRBJ2-5, the complete variable domain reads GAGVSQSPRYKVTKRGQDVTLRCDPISSHATLYWYQQALGQGPEFLTYFNYEAQPDKSGLPSDRFSAERPEGSISTLTIQRTEQRDSAMYRCASSSTGVETQYFGPGTRLLVL.

The rearrangement uses TRBV5-4 and TRBJ2-6; D is uncertain. CDR3 length: 15 amino acids. Trimming pared 0 bases from V and 2 bases from J, leaving 6 bases between. Germline V gene data show CDR1 as SGHNT and CDR2 as YYREEE (reference sequence). The CDR3 bases are TGTGCCAGCAGCTTGGGGCGGCCTGGGGCCAACGTCCTGACTTTC. The encoded protein is CASSLGRPGANVLTF.

This chain connects TRBV6-6 to TRBJ2-7; a weak D match, TRBD2 (6 bases). Germline V gives CDR1 MNHNY, CDR2 SVGAGI (reference sequence). Trimming removed 6 bases from V and 2 bases from J, with 17 bases in between. This CDR3 spans 15 amino acids. In DNA, the CDR3 is TGTGCCAGCAGAGTGGGGGGAAGGAAAACCTACGAGCAGTACTTC. It specifies CASRVGGRKTYEQYF.